Given below is one TCR beta chain in context. V was pared by 6 bases and J by 7 bases, with 16 bases between. Germline-derived CDR1 and CDR2 are ENHRY and SYGVKD. CDR3 length: 14 amino acids. The data were obtained in a study of control samples from healthy donors and cancer patients. Only in-frame clones appear in the TCRdb table, and some are missing; sequencing was by immunoSEQ multiplex PCR. This table has some 120,000 clones, approximately 90% appearing once. The chain couples TRBV10-3 to TRBJ1-3; D is ambiguous. Sequenced: blood. The clonotype originates from a man younger than 30 in good health. CDR3 in DNA: TGTGCCATCAGCCCTCGGGAGTCCTCGAACACCATATATTTT. Residues: CAISPRESSNTIYF.